Presented here are 27 T cell receptor beta chains from one specimen sequenced in a study of shared clonotypes between healthy human individuals (dated by TCRdb to between 2020 and 2021). The protocol used for the library was the immunoSEQ multiplex PCR assay. Not all clones reach the TCRdb copy of this immuneACCESS table, which keeps in-frame sequences only. Checked studies attribute under half of the gap to unresolved V genes and leave the rest unexplained. Present in this sample are a few million clones, 90% to 96% of which were seen just once. The ten largest clones take up approximately 0.13% of the sample. The specimen was naive CD4+ T cells sorted from blood. The cell subset or site label of this sample denotes: CD45RA+ positively selected. Every receptor here comes from a man between 18 and 29 years old in good health.

The chain links TRBV10-3 to TRBJ1-2; D is uncertain. This CDR3 spans 10 amino acids. Germline CDR1 reads ENHRY; CDR2 reads SYGVKD. The V gene lost 10 bases and the J gene lost 5 bases, with 8 bases spanning the gap. The CDR3 spells CATLQYGYTF. The CDR3, as DNA: TGTGCCACCTTGCAGTATGGCTACACCTTC.

The gene calls are TRBV10-3 and TRBJ2-5; unclear D gene. V lost 3 bases and J 1 base, leaving 6 bases between the germline ends. The CDR3 is 13 amino acids. Germline V gene data show CDR1 as ENHRY and CDR2 as SYGVKD. As DNA, the CDR3 is TGTGCCATCAGTGAATCAGTCCAAGAGACCCAGTACTTC. It translates to CAISESVQETQYF.

This clone came up once. This chain joins TRBV9 and TRBJ2-3; D call uncertain. This CDR3 has 16 residues. Germline values: CDR1 SGDLS, CDR2 YYNGEE. Trimming left V 0 bases short and J 4 bases short, with 15 bases between. The CDR3 sequence: CASSVDPRGTPDTQYF. In DNA, the CDR3 is TGTGCCAGCAGCGTAGACCCTAGAGGAACGCCAGATACGCAGTATTTT.

This chain joins TRBV10-3 and TRBJ2-5, with 10 bases aligning to TRBD2. This CDR3 comprises 14 residues. The V segment lost 8 bases and the J segment 2 bases; nucleotides outside the gene matches: 5. The germline V gene has CDR1 ENHRY and CDR2 SYGVKD. The CDR3 DNA sequence: TGTGCCATCGGGCCTAGCGGGAGACAAGAGACCCAGTACTTC. Translation: CAIGPSGRQETQYF.

V is TRBV5-4 and J is TRBJ1-1; 7 bases are a match to TRBD1. CDR1 SGHNT and CDR2 YYREEE come from the germline V gene (reference sequence). This CDR3 region has 15 residues. V shed 3 bases, J shed 0 bases, and the junction held 5 bases outside the gene matches. Here the CDR3 DNA reads TGTGCCAGCAGCTGGGCAGGACAGGTGAACACTGAAGCTTTCTTT. This codes for CASSWAGQVNTEAFF.

This sequence joins TRBV29-1 and TRBJ2-2; TRBD1 matches 7 bases. CDR3 length: 14 amino acids. The V segment lost 4 bases and the J segment 4 bases; nucleotides outside the gene matches: 6. The V gene's germline CDR1 is SQVTM and CDR2 ANQGSEA. The CDR3 sequence: CSVGDSSLTGELFF. CDR3 coding DNA: TGCAGCGTTGGGGACAGCTCCCTCACCGGGGAGCTGTTTTTT.

V is TRBV7-9 and J is TRBJ2-5; 9 bases line up with TRBD1. J gave up 14 bases and V 1 base, and 2 bases lay outside the gene matches. The CDR3 spans 11 residues. Germline V gene lookup returns CDR1 SEHNR and CDR2 FQNEAQ (reference sequence). The CDR3 DNA reads as TGTGCCAGCAGCTTAGGGGACAGGGAATACTTC. Its protein is CASSLGDREYF.

V usage is TRBV4-3 and J usage is TRBJ2-3, with 9 bases identical to TRBD2. CDR1 is LGHNA and CDR2 is YSLEER in the germline V gene. The J segment lost 0 bases and the V segment lost 4 bases, leaving 11 bases of the junction unmatched. The CDR3 contains 18 residues. CDR3 DNA sequence: TGCGCCAGCAGCCTCATCTCCCCCACTAGCGGGAGCACAGATACGCAGTATTTT. This translates into CASSLISPTSGSTDTQYF.

About this clone: The sample holds other DNA sequences that translate to the same CDR3. The chain is built from TRBV5-1 and TRBJ1-5, with a tentative D call TRBD1 (5 bases). The germline gives CDR1 SGHRS, CDR2 YFSETQ. This CDR3 has 15 amino acids. The V and J ends lost 0 bases and 2 bases respectively, with 9 bases between them. DNA of the CDR3: TGCGCCAGCAGCTTGGAGGGGATCGGCAATCAGCCCCAGCATTTT. Translating gives CASSLEGIGNQPQHF. The whole variable domain, remainder taken from reference TRBV5-1 and TRBJ1-5, is KAGVTQTPRYLIKTRGQQVTLSCSPISGHRSVSWYQQTPGQGLQFLFEYFSETQRNKGNFPGRFSGRQFSNSRSEMNVSTLELGDSALYLCASSLEGIGNQPQHFGDGTRLSIL.

The rearrangement joins TRBV21-1 to TRBJ2-7; TRBD1, as called in the table, went unchecked against the DNA. TRBV21-1 is marked as a pseudogene. The CDR3 is 17 amino acids. For the CDR3, the DNA is TGTGCCAGCAGCAAAGAGCCGTTAAGGACAGGGGGCCACGAGCAGTACTTC. Its protein is CASSKEPLRTGGHEQYF.

Of note for this clone: This specimen includes other DNA sequences encoding the same CDR3. The chain links TRBV7-9 to TRBJ1-1; D is uncertain. Trimming pared 1 base from V and 2 bases from J, leaving 5 bases between. Germline CDR1 is SEHNR and CDR2 is FQNEAQ (reference sequence). The CDR3 covers 13 residues. CDR3 coding DNA: TGTGCCAGCAGCTTAGATCCCAACACTGAAGCTTTCTTT. The encoded protein is CASSLDPNTEAFF.

V usage is TRBV7-9 and J usage is TRBJ1-2; 7 positions match TRBD1. This CDR3 spans 18 amino acids. Germline V gene lookup returns CDR1 SEHNR and CDR2 FQNEAQ (reference sequence). V trimming: 5 bases; J trimming: 2 bases; junction bases outside the gene matches: 17. CDR3: CASSRESGSAGGNYGYTF. CDR3 DNA: TGTGCCAGCAGCCGAGAGTCCGGGTCGGCAGGGGGAAACTATGGCTACACCTTC.

Points on this clone: The sample has other DNA sequences that encode this CDR3 too. V is TRBV6-5 and J is TRBJ2-1; 8 bases are shared with TRBD1. The CDR3 loop spans 15 amino acids. Unmatched junction bases numbered 8, after V lost 6 bases and J lost 4 bases. In germline, CDR1 is MNHEY, CDR2 SVGAGI. CDR3 residues: CASSPTGGRYNEQFF. CDR3 coding DNA: TGTGCCAGCAGCCCCACAGGGGGAAGGTACAATGAGCAGTTCTTC.

The J gene is TRBJ1-2, the V gene TRBV30; D is perhaps TRBD1 (5 bases). The germline gives CDR1 GTSNPN, CDR2 SVGIG (reference sequence). This CDR3 has 16 amino acids. The germline V and J ends were trimmed by 2 bases and 3 bases, with 19 bases remaining between them. CDR3 coding DNA: TGTGCCTGGAGTCGGCAGGGAATGGCGAAGGACTATGGCTACACCTTC. Translated, it gives CAWSRQGMAKDYGYTF.

This chain connects TRBV5-4 to TRBJ2-2, with D possibly TRBD2 on 5 matching bases. The V gene's germline CDR1 is SGHNT and CDR2 YYREEE (reference sequence). The CDR3 has 14 amino acids. The V gene lost 7 bases and the J gene lost 8 bases, with 18 bases spanning the gap. The CDR3 DNA reads as TGTGCCAGCCAGGAGGCTAGCAGGAGTGGGGAGCTGTTTTTT. It codes for CASQEASRSGELFF.

The rearrangement links TRBV6-5 to TRBJ2-7, with 11 bases fitting TRBD1. V was clipped by 5 bases and J by 6 bases; unmatched bases: 6. This CDR3 contains 14 residues. Germline loops: CDR1 MNHEY, CDR2 SVGAGI. The CDR3 protein is CASSPGQGVFEQYF. DNA for the CDR3: TGTGCCAGCAGTCCGGGACAGGGGGTGTTCGAGCAGTACTTC.

Regarding this clone: This same CDR3 is encoded by further DNA sequences in the sample. CDR3 protein: CASSEQGRTEAFF. The CDR3 bases are TGTGCCAGCAGTGAACAGGGGCGCACTGAAGCTTTCTTT. The chain carries TRBV2 and TRBJ1-1; D perhaps matches TRBD1 (6 bases). Trimming stripped 2 bases from V and 4 bases from J, with 8 bases between. Germline values: CDR1 SNHLY, CDR2 FYNNEI. The CDR3 runs 13 residues.

The J gene is TRBJ2-6, the V gene TRBV12-5; no clear D gene. Germline assignment: CDR1 LGHNT and CDR2 FRNRAP. This CDR3 has 13 residues. The V end was cut by 7 bases, the J end by 5 bases, with 9 bases between. CDR3 in amino acids: CASEEGRANVLTF. The CDR3 DNA sequence: TGTGCTAGTGAAGAAGGACGGGCCAACGTCCTGACTTTC.

The V and J genes are TRBV5-6 and TRBJ1-1; D is uncertain. CDR3 length: 13 residues. The germline gives CDR1 SGHDT, CDR2 YYEEEE. The V gene lost 0 bases and the J gene lost 4 bases, with 7 bases spanning the gap. The CDR3 DNA sequence: TGTGCCAGCAGCTTGGGCCGGACCACTGAAGCTTTCTTT. It translates to CASSLGRTTEAFF.

The chain is built from TRBV28 and TRBJ1-2, with D perhaps matching TRBD1 (6 bases). Germline V CDR1 and CDR2: MDHEN, SYDVKM. The CDR3 totals 14 residues. V was shortened by 4 bases and J by 6 bases, with 15 bases between the two germline ends. The CDR3 here is CASSSPDRLNGYTF. The CDR3 DNA reads TGTGCCAGCAGTTCTCCGGACAGATTAAATGGCTACACCTTC.

This chain links TRBV15 with TRBJ1-1; a possible D gene is TRBD1 (6 bases). CDR3 length equals 13 residues. V lost 5 bases to trimming and J lost 2 bases, with 9 bases between them. The germline CDR1 and CDR2 sequences are LNHNV and YYDKDF (reference sequence). The CDR3 spells CATSVQGNTEAFF. The CDR3 nucleotides read TGTGCCACCAGCGTACAGGGTAACACTGAAGCTTTCTTT.

The rearrangement joins TRBV5-1 to TRBJ2-7; possible D gene TRBD1, 7 bases. Per germline, CDR1 SGHRS and CDR2 YFSETQ. The V gene lost 4 bases and the J gene lost 4 bases, with 18 bases spanning the gap. This CDR3 has 15 residues. CDR3 in amino acids: CASSLTGRDEYEQYF. CDR3 nucleotide sequence: TGCGCCAGCAGCCTGACAGGGCGGGATGAGTACGAGCAGTACTTC.

V gene TRBV30 combines with J gene TRBJ2-5; the match to TRBD2 covers 8 bases. V lost 4 bases and J lost 2; bases outside the gene matches: 9. This CDR3 has 15 amino acids. Per germline, CDR1 GTSNPN and CDR2 SVGIG (reference sequence). CDR3 coding DNA: TGTGCCTGGATTAGTAGCGGGGTTATACAAGAGACCCAGTACTTC. Its translation is CAWISSGVIQETQYF.

V and J are TRBV5-4 and TRBJ1-2, with 9 bases that match TRBD1. In germline, CDR1 is SGHNT, CDR2 YYREEE (reference sequence). V shed 3 bases and J 5 bases; nucleotides not matched to a gene: 5. The CDR3 covers 14 residues. CDR3 residues: CASSWGTGRYGYTF. CDR3 DNA sequence: TGTGCCAGCAGCTGGGGGACAGGGCGGTATGGCTACACCTTC.

The chain couples TRBV5-4 to TRBJ2-1; D is uncertain. Germline assignment: CDR1 SGHNT and CDR2 YYREEE (reference sequence). V lost 1 base and J lost 2, with 4 bases in between. The CDR3 contains 13 residues. CDR3 region: CASSLPTYNEQFF. Written as DNA, the CDR3 is TGTGCCAGCAGCTTGCCTACCTACAATGAGCAGTTCTTC.

V usage is TRBV15 and J usage is TRBJ1-1, with 8 bases identical to TRBD1. V gave up 5 bases and J gave up 8 bases; unmatched junction bases: 10. Germline V CDR1 and CDR2: LNHNV, YYDKDF (reference sequence). The CDR3 extends over 14 amino acids. CDR3 coding DNA: TGTGCCACCAGCGGTCGCCCGGACAGGGCCGAAGCTTTCTTT. Translated, it gives CATSGRPDRAEAFF.

As concerns this clone: The same CDR3 can be traced to other DNA sequences in this sample. The genes are TRBV7-2 and TRBJ1-1; D is possibly TRBD1 (5 bases). V lost 0 bases, J lost 2 bases, and 7 bases lay in between. CDR3 size: 14 residues. In germline, CDR1 is SGHTA, CDR2 FQGNSA. The CDR3 nucleotides read TGTGCCAGCAGCTTAGCTCAGGGCAACACTGAAGCTTTCTTT. Its translation: CASSLAQGNTEAFF.